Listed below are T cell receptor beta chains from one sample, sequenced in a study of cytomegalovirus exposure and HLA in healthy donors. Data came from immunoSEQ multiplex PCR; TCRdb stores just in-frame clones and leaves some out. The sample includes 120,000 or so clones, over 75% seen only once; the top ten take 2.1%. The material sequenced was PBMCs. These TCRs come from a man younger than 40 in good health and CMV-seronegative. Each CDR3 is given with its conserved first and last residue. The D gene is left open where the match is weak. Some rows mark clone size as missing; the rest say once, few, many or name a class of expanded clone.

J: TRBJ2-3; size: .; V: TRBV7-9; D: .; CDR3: CASSLRADTQYF; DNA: TGTGCCAGCAGCTTGAGGGCAGATACGCAGTATTTT
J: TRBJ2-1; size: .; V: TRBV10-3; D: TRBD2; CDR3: CAISESTSGGGEQFF; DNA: TGTGCCATCAGTGAGTCGACTAGCGGGGGGGGTGAGCAGTTCTTC
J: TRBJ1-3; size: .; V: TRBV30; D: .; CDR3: CAWRETNTIYF; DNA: TGTGCCTGGAGGGAGACAAACACCATATATTTT
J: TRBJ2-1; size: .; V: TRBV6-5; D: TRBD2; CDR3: CASGGLAGHNEQFF; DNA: TGTGCCAGCGGAGGTCTAGCGGGGCACAATGAGCAGTTCTTC
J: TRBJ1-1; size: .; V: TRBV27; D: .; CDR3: CASSPPRQLWPNTEAFF; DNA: TGTGCCAGCAGTCCGCCCCGACAGTTATGGCCGAACACTGAAGCTTTCTTT
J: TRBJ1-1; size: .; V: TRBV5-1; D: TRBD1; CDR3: CASSPAPDRINTEAFF; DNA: TGCGCCAGCAGCCCCGCCCCGGACAGGATTAATACTGAAGCTTTCTTT
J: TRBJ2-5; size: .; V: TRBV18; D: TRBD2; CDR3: CASSPYQAGGQETQYF; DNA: TGTGCCAGCTCACCGTATCAGGCGGGGGGGCAAGAGACCCAGTACTTC
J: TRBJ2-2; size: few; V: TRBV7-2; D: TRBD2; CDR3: CASSGARLAGGPNTGELFF; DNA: TGTGCCAGCAGCGGAGCCAGACTAGCGGGGGGGCCGAACACCGGGGAGCTGTTTTTT
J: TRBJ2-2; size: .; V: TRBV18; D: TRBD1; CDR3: CASSPRQGSNTGELFF; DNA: TGTGCCAGCTCACCAAGACAGGGCTCAAACACCGGGGAGCTGTTTTTT
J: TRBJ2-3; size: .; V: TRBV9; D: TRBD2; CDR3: CASSSLAGGPTDTQYF; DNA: TGTGCCAGCAGCTCACTAGCGGGGGGGCCTACAGATACGCAGTATTTT
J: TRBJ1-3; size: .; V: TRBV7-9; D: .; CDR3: CASSPGQWHSGNTIYF; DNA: TGTGCCAGCAGCCCCGGACAATGGCACTCTGGAAACACCATATATTTT
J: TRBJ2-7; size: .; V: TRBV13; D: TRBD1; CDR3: CASSMGGDSSYEQYF; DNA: TGTGCCAGCAGCATGGGTGGGGACAGCTCCTACGAGCAGTACTTC
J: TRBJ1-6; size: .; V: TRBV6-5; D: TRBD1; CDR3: CASRLDRTPSPLHF; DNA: TGTGCCAGCAGGCTGGACAGGACGCCTTCACCCCTCCACTTT
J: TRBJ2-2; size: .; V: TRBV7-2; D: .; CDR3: CASSDTTNTGELFF; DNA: TGTGCCAGCAGCGACACAACGAACACCGGGGAGCTGTTTTTT
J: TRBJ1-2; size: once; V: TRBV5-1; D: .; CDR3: CASSREQVGRLYGYTF; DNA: TGCGCCAGCAGCCGGGAGCAAGTGGGCAGACTCTATGGCTACACCTTC
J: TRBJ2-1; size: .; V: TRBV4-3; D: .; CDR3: CASSQDPRASAEQFF; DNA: TGCGCCAGCAGCCAAGATCCCAGGGCTAGCGCTGAGCAGTTCTTC
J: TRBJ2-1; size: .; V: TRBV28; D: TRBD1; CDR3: CASSEDRGEQFF; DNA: TGTGCCAGCAGTGAGGACAGGGGGGAGCAGTTCTTC
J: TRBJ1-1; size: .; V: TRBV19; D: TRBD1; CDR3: CASSKTGTGGAWDTEAFF; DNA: TGTGCCAGTAGTAAGACCGGGACAGGGGGCGCTTGGGACACTGAAGCTTTCTTT
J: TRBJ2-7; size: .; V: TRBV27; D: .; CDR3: CASSLSPFYEQYF; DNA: TGTGCCAGCAGTTTAAGCCCGTTCTACGAGCAGTACTTC
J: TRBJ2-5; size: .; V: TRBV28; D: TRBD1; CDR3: CASSFPGQGQETQYF; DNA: TGTGCCAGCAGTTTCCCGGGACAGGGACAAGAGACCCAGTACTTC